The 12 T cell receptor beta chains in this list originate from one sample, sequenced in a study of sequential checkpoint blockade in melanoma. Measured with immunoSEQ multiplex PCR; TCRdb has only the in-frame clones, and not every one. The table lists roughly 9,800 clones, 75% of them singletons. The treatment here: randomized to nivolumab then ipilimumab (arm A) or the reverse (arm B). The sequencing used CD8+ T cells sorted from blood (inferred from file names), collected from a patient given nivolumab and ipilimumab in sequence. The receptors were sampled from a human donor with melanoma.

The rearrangement uses TRBV27 and TRBJ2-7; 7 nucleotides align to TRBD1. The CDR3 contains 14 residues. CDR1 MNHEY and CDR2 SMNVEV come from the germline V gene (reference sequence). Germline trimming cut 5 bases from V and 3 bases from J; bases unmatched to any gene: 7. The CDR3 DNA reads as TGTGCCAGCAGTGTCCGGGACAGCCACTACGAGCAGTACTTC. Translated: CASSVRDSHYEQYF.

The chain couples TRBV21-1 to TRBJ1-4; TRBD1 reflects the table's D call only, with no check against the DNA. TRBV21-1 is reported as a pseudogene. The CDR3 loop spans 15 amino acids. CDR3: CASSKVGQQNEKLFF. In DNA, the CDR3 is TGTGCCAGCAGCAAAGTCGGACAGCAGAATGAAAAACTGTTTTTT.

V gene TRBV7-6 combines with J gene TRBJ2-7, with a weak D call TRBD1 (6 bases). Trimming removed 4 bases from V and 3 bases from J, with 10 bases in between. The CDR3 totals 13 residues. Germline CDR1 reads SGHVS; CDR2 reads FNYEAQ. The CDR3 loop is CASSSGDGYEQYF. CDR3 nucleotide sequence: TGTGCCAGCAGCTCAGGGGACGGCTACGAGCAGTACTTC.

J is TRBJ1-2 and V is TRBV6-6, with 7 bases aligning to TRBD1. V was pared by 4 bases and J by 8 bases, with 4 bases of the junction left unmatched. Germline V gene sequence: CDR1 MNHNY, CDR2 SVGAGI (reference sequence). The CDR3 spans 12 residues. The DNA of the CDR3 is TGTGCCAGCAGTTCGACAGGGTGGGGCTACACCTTC. The encoded protein is CASSSTGWGYTF.

The rearrangement links TRBV28 to TRBJ2-3, with 16 bases lining up with TRBD2. V was clipped by 5 bases and J by 2 bases; unmatched bases: 4. The CDR3 sequence is 17 residues long. Germline-derived CDR1 and CDR2 are MDHEN and SYDVKM. CDR3 coding DNA: TGTGCCAGCAGTATAGGGACTAGCGGGAGGGACACAGATACGCAGTATTTT. Its translation: CASSIGTSGRDTDTQYF.

The chain has TRBV7-2 and TRBJ2-1, with D possibly matching TRBD2 (6 bases). Germline CDR1 SGHTA, CDR2 FQGNSA. The CDR3 loop spans 14 amino acids. V dropped 5 bases and J dropped 9 bases, with 17 bases sitting between them. CDR3 residues: CASSQNSGAGEQFF. The CDR3 DNA follows: TGTGCCAGCAGCCAGAATAGCGGAGCGGGTGAGCAGTTCTTC.

This clone was seen more than once but under ten times. The V and J genes are TRBV7-9 and TRBJ1-2, with 12 bases aligning to TRBD1. Losses at the gene ends were 2 bases for V and 6 bases for J; bases not matched to a gene: 7. CDR3 size: 16 residues. Germline-derived CDR1 and CDR2 are SEHNR and FQNEAQ (reference sequence). The CDR3 loop reads CASSLLLGQGADGYTF. DNA of the CDR3: TGTGCCAGCAGCTTATTATTGGGACAGGGGGCGGATGGCTACACCTTC.

This sequence joins TRBV18 and TRBJ2-1; 7 nucleotides match TRBD2. With 3 bases clipped from V and 4 bases from J, the junction kept 9 bases outside the gene matches. Germline-derived CDR1 and CDR2 are KGHSH and LQKENI. The CDR3 runs 16 residues. CDR3 sequence reads: CASSPWSSGSYNEQFF. The CDR3 bases are TGTGCCAGCTCACCCTGGAGTAGCGGGTCTTACAATGAGCAGTTCTTC. Full variable domain (remainder filled in from reference TRBV18 and TRBJ2-1): NAGVMQNPRHLVRRRGQEARLRCSPMKGHSHVYWYRQLPEEGLKFMVYLQKENIIDESGMPKERFSAEFPKEGPSILRIQQVVRGDSAAYFCASSPWSSGSYNEQFFGPGTRLTVL.

The chain joins TRBV4-1 to TRBJ2-5; possible D gene TRBD2, 5 bases. This CDR3 has 14 amino acids. V dropped 1 base and J dropped 5 bases, with 11 bases sitting between them. Per germline, CDR1 MGHRA and CDR2 YSYEKL. Here the CDR3 reads CASSQVSGGETQYF. In DNA, the CDR3 is TGCGCCAGCAGCCAAGTAAGCGGCGGCGAGACCCAGTACTTC.

The rearrangement links TRBV7-6 to TRBJ1-1; TRBD1 matches at 7 bases. CDR1 and CDR2 (germline): SGHVS, FNYEAQ. J gave up 4 bases and V 0 bases, and 5 bases lay outside the gene matches. The length of the CDR3 is 15 residues. CDR3 DNA sequence: TGTGCCAGCAGCTTAGCGGGCCAGGGGGGCACTGAAGCTTTCTTT. It translates to CASSLAGQGGTEAFF.

The chain recombines TRBV27 with TRBJ2-5; 9 nucleotides line up with TRBD2. The CDR3 is made up of 15 amino acids. With 9 bases clipped from V and 5 bases from J, the junction kept 13 bases outside the gene matches. Germline CDR1 and CDR2: MNHEY and SMNVEV (reference sequence). In DNA form, the CDR3 reads TGTGCCAGTAAAAAGGGACTAGCTCATTCCGAGACCCAGTACTTC. Translating it yields CASKKGLAHSETQYF.

The rearrangement uses TRBV10-1 and TRBJ2-1, with 12 bases aligning to TRBD2. Losses at the gene ends were 5 bases for V and 6 bases for J; bases not matched to a gene: 14. Germline V gene lookup returns CDR1 WNHNN and CDR2 SYGVQD (reference sequence). The CDR3 has 18 amino acids. For the CDR3, the DNA is TGCGCCAGCAGTCCACCGGGACTAGCGGGCGCCGAAGTCAATGAGCAGTTCTTC. As protein: CASSPPGLAGAEVNEQFF.